There are many counts of the clone carrying this T cell receptor (beta chain). This specimen comes from a study of CD8 T cells in ankylosing spondylitis. From the 5' RACE reads, TCRdb called clonotypes with MiXCR, one entry per CDR3 protein. In the table there are roughly 120,000 distinct CDR3 sequences, around 13% of which are singletons. V lost 6 bases, J lost 4 bases, and 2 bases stayed unmatched. CDR3 length: 13 residues. Germline CDR1 reads ENHRY; CDR2 reads SYGVKD. This rearrangement joins TRBV10-3 to TRBJ1-5; TRBD1 agrees at 8 bases. The TCR comes from a female donor with ankylosing spondylitis or in good health (not recorded which). Specimen: blood, either unsorted or a sorted T cell fraction (not recorded which). The CDR3 region is CAISRTGNQPQHF. The CDR3 region has the DNA TGTGCCATCAGCCGGACAGGGAATCAGCCCCAGCATTTT.